This TCR beta chain was identified during a study of OX40 agonist ivuxolimab in advanced cancers. Overall study results and limits: Also showing low normalized T-cell clonal expansion were some of the nonresponders.

From germline, CDR1 is MDHEN and CDR2 SYDVKM. CDR3 length: 13 residues. Trimming took 10 bases from V and 5 from J, leaving 17 bases between them. Assay: immunoSEQ multiplex PCR; the TCRdb copy retains only in-frame clones and omits some. This sample yields 30,000 to 35,000 clones, of which roughly 80% are seen a single time; under 25% belongs to the top ten. Comment on this clone: As yet, its antigen is unknown.

Source: CD4+ or CD8+ T cells sorted from blood, taken in a trial of the OX40 agonist ivuxolimab. The sequence derives from an adult with an advanced solid tumor such as melanoma, head and neck, liver or kidney cancer. J is TRBJ1-2 and V is TRBV28; D remains ambiguous. CDR3 sequence (DNA): TGTGCCATCCGCCTCGACGGGGTGTATGGCTACACCTTC. Amino acid sequence: CAIRLDGVYGYTF.